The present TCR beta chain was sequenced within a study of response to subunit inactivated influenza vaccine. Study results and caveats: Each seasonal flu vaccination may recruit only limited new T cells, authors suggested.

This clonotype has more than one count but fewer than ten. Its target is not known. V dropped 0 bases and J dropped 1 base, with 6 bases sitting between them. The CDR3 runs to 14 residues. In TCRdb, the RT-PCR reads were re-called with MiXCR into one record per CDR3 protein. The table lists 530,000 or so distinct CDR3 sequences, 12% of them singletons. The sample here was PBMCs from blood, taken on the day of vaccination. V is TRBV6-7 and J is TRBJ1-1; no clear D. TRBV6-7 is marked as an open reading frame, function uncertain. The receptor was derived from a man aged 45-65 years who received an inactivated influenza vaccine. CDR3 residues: CASSYSTGNTEAFF. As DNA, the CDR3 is TGTGCCAGCAGTTACTCGACGGGGAACACTGAAGCTTTCTTT.